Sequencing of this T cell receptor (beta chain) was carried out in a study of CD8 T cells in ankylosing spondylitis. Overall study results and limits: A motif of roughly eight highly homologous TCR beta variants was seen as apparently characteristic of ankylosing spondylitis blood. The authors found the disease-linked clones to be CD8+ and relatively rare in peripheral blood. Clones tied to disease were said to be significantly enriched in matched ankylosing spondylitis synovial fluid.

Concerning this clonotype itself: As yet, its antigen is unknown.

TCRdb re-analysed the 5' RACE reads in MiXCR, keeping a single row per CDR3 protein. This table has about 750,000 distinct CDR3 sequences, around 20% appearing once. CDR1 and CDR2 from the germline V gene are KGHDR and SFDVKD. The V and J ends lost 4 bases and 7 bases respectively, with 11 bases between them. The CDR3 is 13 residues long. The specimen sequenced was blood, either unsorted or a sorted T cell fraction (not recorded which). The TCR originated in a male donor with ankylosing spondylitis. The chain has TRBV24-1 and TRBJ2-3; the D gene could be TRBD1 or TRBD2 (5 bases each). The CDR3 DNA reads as TGTGCCACCAGTGAGGACCGGGGCCATACGCAGTATTTT. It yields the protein CATSEDRGHTQYF.